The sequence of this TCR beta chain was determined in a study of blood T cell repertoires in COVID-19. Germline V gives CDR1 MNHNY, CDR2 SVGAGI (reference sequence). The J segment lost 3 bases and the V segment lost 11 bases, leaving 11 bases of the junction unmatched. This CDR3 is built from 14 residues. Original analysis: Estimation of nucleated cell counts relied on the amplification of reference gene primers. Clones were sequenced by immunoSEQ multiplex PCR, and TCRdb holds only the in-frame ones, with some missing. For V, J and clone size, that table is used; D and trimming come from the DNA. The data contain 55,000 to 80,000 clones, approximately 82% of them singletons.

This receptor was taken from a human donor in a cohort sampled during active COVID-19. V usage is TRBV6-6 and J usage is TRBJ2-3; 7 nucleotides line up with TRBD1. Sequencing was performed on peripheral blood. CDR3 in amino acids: CAGKPGGGTDTQYF. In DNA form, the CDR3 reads TGTGCCGGCAAACCAGGGGGTGGAACAGATACGCAGTATTTT.